These 3 T cell receptor beta chains were sequenced from one sample in a study of response to subunit inactivated influenza vaccine. TCRdb reprocessed the RT-PCR reads with MiXCR, giving one entry per CDR3 protein. Of more than 500,000 distinct CDR3 sequences listed, around 11% were seen once; the top ten hold approximately 10%. This same sample was also part of a study on T cells expressing NK-cell markers. As that report states: With UMIs, 5'RACE template switching was used to make TCR beta cDNA.

The input for sequencing was PBMCs from blood, taken on the day of vaccination. The receptor source for this set is a man aged 45-60 years who received an inactivated influenza vaccine.

This clonotype was counted between two and nine times. The V and J genes are TRBV4-3 and TRBJ2-3, with TRBD2 matching 12 bases. The CDR3 has 16 residues. CDR1 LGHNA and CDR2 YSLEER come from the germline V gene. Trimming cost V 0 bases and J 6 bases; bases outside gene matches: 4. The DNA of the CDR3 is TGCGCCAGCAGCCAAGATGTTCTAGCGGGAGGGGATACGCAGTATTTT. Translating it yields CASSQDVLAGGDTQYF.

In its sample, this clonotype was seen a few times. The chain couples TRBV29-1 to TRBJ2-7; D is possibly TRBD1 (5 bases). The V and J ends lost 0 bases and 1 base respectively, with 10 bases between them. CDR1 and CDR2 from the germline V gene are SQVTM and ANQGSEA. The CDR3 consists of 14 residues. The CDR3 DNA follows: TGCAGCGTTGAAGACCGACAGACATCCTACGAGCAGTACTTC. Amino acid sequence: CSVEDRQTSYEQYF.

J is TRBJ2-7 and V is TRBV28, with D possibly being TRBD1 (6 bases). Germline V gene lookup returns CDR1 MDHEN and CDR2 SYDVKM. This CDR3 contains 13 residues. Trimming removed 7 bases from V and 3 bases from J, with 13 bases in between. In DNA form, the CDR3 reads TGTGCCAGCAATGGGACACCGAACTACGAGCAGTACTTC. Its translation is CASNGTPNYEQYF.